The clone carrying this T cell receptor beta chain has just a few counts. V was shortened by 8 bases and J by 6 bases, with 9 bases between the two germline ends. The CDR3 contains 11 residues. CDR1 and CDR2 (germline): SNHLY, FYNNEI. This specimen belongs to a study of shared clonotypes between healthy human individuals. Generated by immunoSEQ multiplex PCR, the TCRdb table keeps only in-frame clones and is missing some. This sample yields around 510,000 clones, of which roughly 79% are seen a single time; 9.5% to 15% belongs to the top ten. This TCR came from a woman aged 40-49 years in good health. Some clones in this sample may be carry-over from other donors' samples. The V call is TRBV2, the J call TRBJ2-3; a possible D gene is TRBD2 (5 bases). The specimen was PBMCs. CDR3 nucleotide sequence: TGTGCCAGCGCCCGCGGGGATACGCAGTATTTT. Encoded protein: CASARGDTQYF.